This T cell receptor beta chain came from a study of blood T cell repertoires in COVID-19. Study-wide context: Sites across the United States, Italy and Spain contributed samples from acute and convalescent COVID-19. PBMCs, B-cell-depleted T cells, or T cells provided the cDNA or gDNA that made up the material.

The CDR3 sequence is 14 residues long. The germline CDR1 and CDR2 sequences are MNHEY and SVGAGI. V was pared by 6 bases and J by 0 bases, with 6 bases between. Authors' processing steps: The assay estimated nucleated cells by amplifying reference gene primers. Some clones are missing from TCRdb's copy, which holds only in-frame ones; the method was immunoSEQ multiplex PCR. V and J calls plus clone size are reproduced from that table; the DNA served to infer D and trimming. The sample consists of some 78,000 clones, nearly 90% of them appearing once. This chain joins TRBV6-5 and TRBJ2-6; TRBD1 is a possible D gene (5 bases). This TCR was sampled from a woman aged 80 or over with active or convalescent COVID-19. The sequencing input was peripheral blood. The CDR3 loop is CASRDSSGANVLTF. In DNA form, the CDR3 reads TGTGCCAGCAGAGACAGCTCTGGGGCCAACGTCCTGACTTTC.